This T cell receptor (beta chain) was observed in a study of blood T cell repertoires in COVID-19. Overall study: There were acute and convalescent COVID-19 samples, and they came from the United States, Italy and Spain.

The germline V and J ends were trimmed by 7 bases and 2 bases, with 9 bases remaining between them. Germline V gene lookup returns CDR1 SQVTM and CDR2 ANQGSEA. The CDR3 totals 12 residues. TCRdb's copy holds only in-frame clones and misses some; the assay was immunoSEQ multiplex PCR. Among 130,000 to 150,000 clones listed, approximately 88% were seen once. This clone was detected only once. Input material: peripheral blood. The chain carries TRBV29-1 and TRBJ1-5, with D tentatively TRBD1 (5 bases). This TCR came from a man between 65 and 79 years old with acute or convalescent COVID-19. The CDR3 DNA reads TGCAGCGCTGGACAAGGCAATCAGCCCCAGCATTTT. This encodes CSAGQGNQPQHF.